The clone carrying this T cell receptor beta chain came up a few times. The CDR3 has 12 amino acids. The V gene's germline CDR1 is ENHRY and CDR2 SYGVKD. Between the trimmed V and J ends, which lost 5 bases and 3 bases, there was a span of 7 bases. The use of a sample-barcoded 5' primer and a J-beta primer mix characterized a second PCR of about 7 to 12 cycles. TCRdb used MiXCR to reprocess the 5' RACE reads, holding one entry per CDR3 protein. The sample holds fewer than 650,000 distinct CDR3 sequences; roughly a quarter are singletons and the top ten take about 3.3%. The sample is drawn from a study of blood T cells in healthy people across ages. Overall study: Per two T cells, about one barcoded beta molecule was captured through template switching.

Donors gave about 10 milliliters of peripheral blood apiece. Per sample, a minimum of 6.5 million PBMCs were isolated. The data were also submitted as part of a second study, on T cells of mothers and their children. As reported in that work: Related mother and child pairs showed slightly greater overlap (not significant) than unrelated pairs did.

Sequenced material: blood. The V gene is TRBV10-3, the J gene TRBJ2-5; the D is unclear. The source of this sequence is a boy aged 2 to 10 in good health. DNA of the CDR3: TGTGCCATCAGTCCGGGTGAAGAGACCCAGTACTTC. It yields the protein CAISPGEETQYF.